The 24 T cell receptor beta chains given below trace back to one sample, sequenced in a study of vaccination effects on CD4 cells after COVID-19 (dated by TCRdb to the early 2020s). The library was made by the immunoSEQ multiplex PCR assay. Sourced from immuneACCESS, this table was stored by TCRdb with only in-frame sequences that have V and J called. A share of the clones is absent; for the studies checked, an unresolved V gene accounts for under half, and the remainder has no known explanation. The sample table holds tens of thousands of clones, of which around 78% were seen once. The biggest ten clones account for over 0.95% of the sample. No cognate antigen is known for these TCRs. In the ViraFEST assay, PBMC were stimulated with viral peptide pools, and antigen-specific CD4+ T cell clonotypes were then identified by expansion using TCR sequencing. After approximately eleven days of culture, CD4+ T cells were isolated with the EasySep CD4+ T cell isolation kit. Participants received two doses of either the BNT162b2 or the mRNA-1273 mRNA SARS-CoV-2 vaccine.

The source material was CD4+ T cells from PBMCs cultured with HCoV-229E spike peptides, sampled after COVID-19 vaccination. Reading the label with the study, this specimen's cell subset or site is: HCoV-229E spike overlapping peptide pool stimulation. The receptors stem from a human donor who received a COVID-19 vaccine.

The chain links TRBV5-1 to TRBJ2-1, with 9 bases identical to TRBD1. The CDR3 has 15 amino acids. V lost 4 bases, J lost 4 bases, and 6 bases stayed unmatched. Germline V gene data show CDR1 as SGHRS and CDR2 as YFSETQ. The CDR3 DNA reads TGCGCCAGCAGCACCGGGACAGGGAGTTACAATGAGCAGTTCTTC. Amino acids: CASSTGTGSYNEQFF.

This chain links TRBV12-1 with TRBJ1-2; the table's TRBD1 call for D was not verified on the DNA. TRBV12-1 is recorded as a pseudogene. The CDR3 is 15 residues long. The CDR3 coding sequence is TGTGCCAGCAGCTTATACAGGGTGTCTAACTATGGCTACACCTTC. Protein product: CASSLYRVSNYGYTF.

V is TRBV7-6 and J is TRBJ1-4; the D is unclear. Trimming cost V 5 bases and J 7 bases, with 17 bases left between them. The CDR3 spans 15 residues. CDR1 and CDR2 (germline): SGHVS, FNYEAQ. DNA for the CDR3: TGTGCCAGCAGCAAGCGCACCGGAGACGGTGAAAAACTGTTTTTT. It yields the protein CASSKRTGDGEKLFF.

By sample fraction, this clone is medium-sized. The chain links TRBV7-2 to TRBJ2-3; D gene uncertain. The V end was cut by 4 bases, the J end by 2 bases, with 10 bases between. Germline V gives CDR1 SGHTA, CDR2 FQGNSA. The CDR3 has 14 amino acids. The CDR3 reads CASSSYLNTDTQYF. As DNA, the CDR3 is TGTGCCAGCAGCTCGTACCTAAACACAGATACGCAGTATTTT.

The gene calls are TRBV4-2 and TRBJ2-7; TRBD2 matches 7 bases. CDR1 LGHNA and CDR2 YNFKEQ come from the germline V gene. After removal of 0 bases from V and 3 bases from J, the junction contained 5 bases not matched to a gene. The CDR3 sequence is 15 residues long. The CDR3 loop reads CASSQDGGGNYEQYV. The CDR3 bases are TGTGCCAGCAGCCAAGATGGGGGAGGGAACTACGAGCAGTACGTC.

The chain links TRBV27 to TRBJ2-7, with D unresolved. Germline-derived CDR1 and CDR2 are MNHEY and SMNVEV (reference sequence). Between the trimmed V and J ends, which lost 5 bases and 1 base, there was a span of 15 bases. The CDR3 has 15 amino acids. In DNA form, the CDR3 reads TGTGCCAGCAGTCCGACGGGCGTCCTATCCTACGAGCAGTACGTC. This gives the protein CASSPTGVLSYEQYV.

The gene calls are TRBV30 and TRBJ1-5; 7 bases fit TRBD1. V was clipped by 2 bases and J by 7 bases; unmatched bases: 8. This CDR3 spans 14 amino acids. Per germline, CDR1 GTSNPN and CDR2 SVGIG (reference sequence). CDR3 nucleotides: TGTGCCTGGAGTTTCCGGGACAGAGGCCAGCCCCAGCATTTT. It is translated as CAWSFRDRGQPQHF.

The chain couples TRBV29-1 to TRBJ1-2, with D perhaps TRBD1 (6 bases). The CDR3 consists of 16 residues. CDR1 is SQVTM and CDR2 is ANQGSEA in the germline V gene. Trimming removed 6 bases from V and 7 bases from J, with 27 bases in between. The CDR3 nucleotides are TGCAGCGTACGTCGGTCGCGGGCCGGCAGGGGCTCTGGCTACACCTTC. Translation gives CSVRRSRAGRGSGYTF. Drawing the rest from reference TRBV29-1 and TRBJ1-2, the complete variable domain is SAVISQKPSRDICQRGTSLTIQCQVDSQVTMMFWYRQQPGQSLTLIATANQGSEATYESGFVIDKFPISRPNLTFSTLTVSNMSPEDSSIYLCSVRRSRAGRGSGYTFGSGTRLTVV.

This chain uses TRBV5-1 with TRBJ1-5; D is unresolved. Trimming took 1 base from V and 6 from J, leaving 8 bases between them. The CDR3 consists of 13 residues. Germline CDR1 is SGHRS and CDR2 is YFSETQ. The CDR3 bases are TGCGCCAGCAGCTTGAGGCCTGGTCAGCCCCAGCATTTT. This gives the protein CASSLRPGQPQHF. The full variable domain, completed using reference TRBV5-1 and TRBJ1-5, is KAGVTQTPRYLIKTRGQQVTLSCSPISGHRSVSWYQQTPGQGLQFLFEYFSETQRNKGNFPGRFSGRQFSNSRSEMNVSTLELGDSALYLCASSLRPGQPQHFGDGTRLSIL.

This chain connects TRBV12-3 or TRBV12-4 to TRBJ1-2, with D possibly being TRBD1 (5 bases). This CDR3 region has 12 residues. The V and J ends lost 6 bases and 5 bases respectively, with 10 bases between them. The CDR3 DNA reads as TGTGCCAGCAGCCGGGGCAGATATGGCTACACCTTC. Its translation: CASSRGRYGYTF.

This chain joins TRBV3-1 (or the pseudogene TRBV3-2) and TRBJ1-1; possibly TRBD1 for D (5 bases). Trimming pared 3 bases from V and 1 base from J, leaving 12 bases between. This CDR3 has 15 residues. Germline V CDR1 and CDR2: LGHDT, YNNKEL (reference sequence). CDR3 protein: CASSQVGGKNTEAFF. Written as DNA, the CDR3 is TGTGCCAGCAGCCAGGTCGGGGGAAAGAACACTGAAGCTTTCTTT.

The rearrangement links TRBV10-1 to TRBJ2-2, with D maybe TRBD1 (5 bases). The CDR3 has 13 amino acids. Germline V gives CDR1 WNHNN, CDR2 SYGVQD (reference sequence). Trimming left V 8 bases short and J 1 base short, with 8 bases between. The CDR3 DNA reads TGCGCCAGCGGGCAGGGGAACACCGGGGAGCTGTTTTTT. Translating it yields CASGQGNTGELFF.

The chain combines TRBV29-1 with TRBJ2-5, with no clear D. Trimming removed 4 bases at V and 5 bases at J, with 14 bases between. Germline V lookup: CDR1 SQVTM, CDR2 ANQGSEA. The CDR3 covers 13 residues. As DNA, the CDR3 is TGCAGCGTTGTATCCCCCGCTCCGGAGACCCAGTACTTC. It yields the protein CSVVSPAPETQYF.

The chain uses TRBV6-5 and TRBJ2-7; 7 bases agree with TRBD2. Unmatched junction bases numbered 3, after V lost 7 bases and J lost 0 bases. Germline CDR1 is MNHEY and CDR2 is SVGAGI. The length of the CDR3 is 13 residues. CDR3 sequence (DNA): TGTGCCAGCAAGGGAGGGTCCTCCTACGAGCAGTACGTC. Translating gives CASKGGSSYEQYV.

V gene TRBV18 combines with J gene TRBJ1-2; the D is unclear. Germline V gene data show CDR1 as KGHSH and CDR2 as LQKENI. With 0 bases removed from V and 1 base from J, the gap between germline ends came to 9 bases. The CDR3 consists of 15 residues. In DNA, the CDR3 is TGTGCCAGCTCACCACCAGGTCGGATTAACTATGGCTACACCTTC. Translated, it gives CASSPPGRINYGYTF.

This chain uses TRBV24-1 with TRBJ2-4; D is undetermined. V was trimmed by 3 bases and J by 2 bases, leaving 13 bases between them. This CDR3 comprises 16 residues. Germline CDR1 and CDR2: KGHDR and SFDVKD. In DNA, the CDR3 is TGTGCCACCAGTGATGGTGCCTTGGGGTCCAAAAACATTCAGTACTTC. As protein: CATSDGALGSKNIQYF.

The DNA for the CDR3 is TGTGCCAGCTCACCCGACAACACCGGGGAGCTGTTTTTT. Its protein is CASSPDNTGELFF. The chain joins TRBV18 to TRBJ2-2, with D unresolved. Germline V gene lookup returns CDR1 KGHSH and CDR2 LQKENI. This CDR3 has 13 residues. Trimming stripped 3 bases from V and 2 bases from J, with 4 bases between.

CDR3 nucleotide sequence: TGTGCCAGCAGCCCCCAATATGCCCAGCCCCAGCATTTT. Protein sequence: CASSPQYAQPQHF. The V and J genes are TRBV7-2 and TRBJ1-5, with no clear D. The CDR3 runs to 13 residues. Germline loops: CDR1 SGHTA, CDR2 FQGNSA. The V and J ends lost 5 bases and 7 bases respectively, with 12 bases between them.

This CDR3 is CASSSGGVQETQYF. The CDR3 DNA reads TGTGCCAGCAGCTCGGGGGGCGTACAAGAGACCCAGTACTTC. The gene calls are TRBV9 and TRBJ2-5; weak D call: TRBD2 (7 bases). This CDR3 has 14 amino acids. V lost 4 bases to trimming and J lost 2 bases, with 12 bases between them. Germline CDR1 is SGDLS and CDR2 is YYNGEE.

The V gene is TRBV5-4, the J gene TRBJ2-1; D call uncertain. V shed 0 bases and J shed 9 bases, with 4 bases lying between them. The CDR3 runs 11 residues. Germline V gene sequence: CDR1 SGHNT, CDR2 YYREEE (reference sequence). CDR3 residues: CASSLAGEQFF. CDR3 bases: TGTGCCAGCAGCTTGGCCGGTGAGCAGTTCTTC. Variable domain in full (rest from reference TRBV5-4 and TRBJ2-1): ETGVTQSPTHLIKTRGQQVTLRCSSQSGHNTVSWYQQALGQGPQFIFQYYREEENGRGNFPPRFSGLQFPNYSSELNVNALELDDSALYLCASSLAGEQFFGPGTRLTVL.

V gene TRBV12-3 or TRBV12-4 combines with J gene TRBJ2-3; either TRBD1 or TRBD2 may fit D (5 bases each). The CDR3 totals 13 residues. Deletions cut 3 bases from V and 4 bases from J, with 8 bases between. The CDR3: CASSFLGADTQYF. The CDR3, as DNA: TGTGCCAGCAGTTTCCTGGGGGCAGATACGCAGTATTTT.

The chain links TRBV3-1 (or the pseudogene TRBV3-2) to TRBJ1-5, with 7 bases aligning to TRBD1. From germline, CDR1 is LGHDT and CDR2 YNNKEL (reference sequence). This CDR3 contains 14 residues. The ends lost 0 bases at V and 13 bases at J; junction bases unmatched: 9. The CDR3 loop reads CASSQDPQTGLQHF. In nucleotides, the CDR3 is TGTGCCAGCAGCCAAGACCCCCAGACAGGGCTTCAGCATTTT.

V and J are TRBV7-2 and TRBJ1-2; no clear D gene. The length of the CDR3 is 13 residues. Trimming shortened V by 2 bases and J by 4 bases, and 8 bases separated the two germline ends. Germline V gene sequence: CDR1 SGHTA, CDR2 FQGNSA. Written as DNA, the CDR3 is TGTGCCAGCAGCTTATTAGGCGGCTATGGCTACACCTTC. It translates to CASSLLGGYGYTF. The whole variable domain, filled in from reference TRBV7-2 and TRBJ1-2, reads GAGVSQSPSNKVTEKGKDVELRCDPISGHTALYWYRQSLGQGLEFLIYFQGNSAPDKSGLPSDRFSAERTGGSVSTLTIQRTQQEDSAVYLCASSLLGGYGYTFGSGTRLTVV.

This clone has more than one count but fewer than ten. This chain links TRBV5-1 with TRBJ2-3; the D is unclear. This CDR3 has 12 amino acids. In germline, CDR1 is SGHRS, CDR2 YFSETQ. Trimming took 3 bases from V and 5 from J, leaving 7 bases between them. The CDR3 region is CASSSDGDTQYF. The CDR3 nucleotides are TGCGCCAGCAGCTCGGACGGAGATACGCAGTATTTT.